A single sample is the source of the 19 T cell receptor beta chains below, sequenced in a study of blood T cell repertoires in COVID-19. Assay: immunoSEQ multiplex PCR; the TCRdb copy retains only in-frame clones and omits some. The sample consists of 350,000 or so clones, around 87% of them appearing once. Specimen: peripheral blood. These TCRs come from a woman in her 30s with COVID-19, enrolled during active disease.

The chain combines TRBV10-3 with TRBJ2-7; D may be TRBD1 (6 bases). The CDR3 has 13 residues. Germline V CDR1 and CDR2: ENHRY, SYGVKD. V lost 5 bases and J 3 bases, leaving 11 bases between the germline ends. The CDR3 region is CAISPGVGYEQYF. The DNA for the CDR3 is TGTGCCATCAGTCCAGGGGTTGGCTACGAGCAGTACTTC.

Ten or more counts support this clone. The chain combines TRBV9 with TRBJ2-5; 9 bases match TRBD1. The length of the CDR3 is 18 residues. V gave up 4 bases and J gave up 5 bases; unmatched junction bases: 18. The germline CDR1 and CDR2 sequences are SGDLS and YYNGEE. Written as DNA, the CDR3 is TGTGCCAGCAGCCCGAGATTTTTCCGAACAGGGGGCAGTGAGACCCAGTACTTC. Amino acids: CASSPRFFRTGGSETQYF.

The chain recombines TRBV3-1 (or the pseudogene TRBV3-2) with TRBJ2-2, with 11 bases identical to TRBD2. This CDR3 comprises 19 residues. V shed 0 bases and J 1 base; nucleotides not matched to a gene: 7. The V gene's germline CDR1 is LGHDT and CDR2 YNNKEL (reference sequence). The CDR3 is CASSQETSGIVGNTGELFF. CDR3 in DNA: TGTGCCAGCAGCCAAGAGACTAGCGGGATTGTCGGGAACACCGGGGAGCTGTTTTTT.

This clone is a singleton in its sample. This sequence joins TRBV3-1 (or the pseudogene TRBV3-2) and TRBJ1-1; D is possibly TRBD1 (5 bases). The CDR3 consists of 12 residues. Trimming removed 3 bases from V and 10 bases from J, with 12 bases in between. From germline, CDR1 is LGHDT and CDR2 YNNKEL (reference sequence). CDR3 in amino acids: CASSQGRSSAFF. The CDR3, as DNA: TGTGCCAGCAGCCAGGGGCGGTCTTCAGCTTTCTTT.

This chain uses TRBV6-5 with TRBJ2-7, with a weak D call TRBD1 (5 bases). CDR3 length equals 14 residues. Trimming took off 7 bases at V and 2 bases at J, with 15 bases between the two ends. Germline CDR1 reads MNHEY; CDR2 reads SVGAGI. Written as DNA, the CDR3 is TGTGCCAGCACGTCGATGGGGCAAACCTACGAGCAGTACTTC. Encoded protein: CASTSMGQTYEQYF.

The chain's CDR3 is CASSLISGQGATEAFF. CDR3 bases: TGTGCCAGCAGCTTAATTTCCGGACAGGGGGCCACTGAAGCTTTCTTT. The chain joins TRBV7-3 to TRBJ1-1; TRBD1 aligns across 11 bases. The ends lost 1 base at V and 4 bases at J; junction bases unmatched: 5. Germline CDR1 reads SGHTA; CDR2 reads FQGTGA. The CDR3 has 16 residues.

The rearrangement joins TRBV5-4 to TRBJ2-3; possible D gene TRBD1, 6 bases. The CDR3 is 15 amino acids. Between the trimmed V and J ends, which lost 0 bases and 2 bases, there was a span of 10 bases. CDR1 and CDR2 from the germline V gene are SGHNT and YYREEE (reference sequence). The CDR3 spells CASSLAQGYTDTQYF. CDR3 DNA sequence: TGTGCCAGCAGCTTGGCACAGGGATACACAGATACGCAGTATTTT.

The chain is built from TRBV11-2 and TRBJ1-1, with D possibly TRBD1 on 6 matching bases. The CDR3 is made up of 15 amino acids. The ends were cut back, 5 bases at V and 8 bases at J, with 21 bases in the middle. CDR1 is SGHAT and CDR2 is FQNNGV in the germline V gene. CDR3 DNA: TGTGCCAGCAGCCCCCCACGGGCAGGGGTGCTGGAAGCTTTCTTT. It translates to CASSPPRAGVLEAFF.

The V call is TRBV28, the J call TRBJ2-7; D remains ambiguous. V lost 7 bases and J 2 bases, leaving 18 bases between the germline ends. The CDR3 has 15 amino acids. Germline lookup yields CDR1 MDHEN and CDR2 SYDVKM. The chain's CDR3 is CASTQSELYTYEQYF. CDR3 sequence (DNA): TGTGCCAGCACCCAGTCGGAGCTTTATACCTACGAGCAGTACTTC.

The rearrangement joins TRBV19 to TRBJ2-6; D not certain. V was trimmed by 5 bases and J by 4 bases, leaving 6 bases between them. This CDR3 contains 13 residues. The germline V gene encodes CDR1 LNHDA and CDR2 SQIVND (reference sequence). The CDR3 loop is CASSLLGANVLTF. CDR3 bases: TGTGCCAGTAGTCTTCTAGGGGCCAACGTCCTGACTTTC.

V gene TRBV6-5 combines with J gene TRBJ1-6, with no clear D. Germline V CDR1 and CDR2: MNHEY, SVGAGI. There are 14 residues in the CDR3. V lost 8 bases and J 0 bases, leaving 8 bases between the germline ends. The CDR3 is CASGSSSYNSPLHF. The DNA of the CDR3 is TGTGCCAGCGGTAGTAGCTCCTATAATTCACCCCTCCACTTT.

The genes are TRBV19 and TRBJ1-1, with a possible D match to TRBD1 (6 bases). Germline values: CDR1 LNHDA, CDR2 SQIVND (reference sequence). The V end was cut by 6 bases, the J end by 6 bases, with 20 bases between. CDR3 length equals 15 residues. The CDR3 here is CASSYQTGYHAEAFF. The CDR3 DNA sequence: TGTGCCAGTAGCTATCAGACAGGTTATCATGCTGAAGCTTTCTTT.

V gene TRBV4-1 combines with J gene TRBJ1-5; 7 bases match TRBD1. This CDR3 is built from 18 residues. With V trimmed by 4 bases and J by 1 base, 13 bases remained unmatched. Germline V gene sequence: CDR1 MGHRA, CDR2 YSYEKL. The chain's CDR3 is CASSPGRGGFWSNQPQHF. In DNA, the CDR3 is TGCGCCAGCAGCCCAGGGAGAGGGGGCTTCTGGAGCAATCAGCCCCAGCATTTT.

The chain is built from TRBV28 and TRBJ2-7, with D possibly TRBD1 on 5 matching bases. The CDR3 consists of 18 residues. Germline CDR1 is MDHEN and CDR2 is SYDVKM. Deletions cut 5 bases from V and 0 bases from J, with 23 bases between. The CDR3 spells CASSNAPPGQIISYEQYF. The DNA for the CDR3 is TGTGCCAGCAGTAACGCCCCTCCAGGACAAATCATCTCCTACGAGCAGTACTTC. The variable domain in full, with the rest retrieved from reference TRBV28 and TRBJ2-7, is DVKVTQSSRYLVKRTGEKVFLECVQDMDHENMFWYRQDPGLGLRLIYFSYDVKMKEKGDIPEGYSVSREKKERFSLILESASTNQTSMYLCASSNAPPGQIISYEQYFGPGTRLTVT.

The V gene is TRBV7-8, the J gene TRBJ2-7; 9 bases are a match to TRBD2. CDR1 SGHVS and CDR2 FQNEAQ come from the germline V gene. V trimming: 5 bases; J trimming: 4 bases; junction bases outside the gene matches: 6. The CDR3 extends over 14 amino acids. CDR3 sequence (DNA): TGTGCCAGCAGCCCGACTAGCGGAGAATACGAGCAGTACTTC. It is translated as CASSPTSGEYEQYF.

The chain has TRBV15 and TRBJ2-2, with D possibly being TRBD2 (5 bases). Germline V gene data show CDR1 as LNHNV and CDR2 as YYDKDF (reference sequence). Deletions cut 6 bases from V and 7 bases from J, with 12 bases between. This CDR3 is built from 13 residues. The chain's CDR3 is CATSKQEGGELFF. The CDR3 DNA sequence: TGTGCCACCAGTAAACAAGAGGGCGGGGAGCTGTTTTTT. Filled out from reference TRBV15 and TRBJ2-2, the complete variable domain reads DAMVIQNPRYQVTQFGKPVTLSCSQTLNHNVMYWYQQKSSQAPKLLFHYYDKDFNNEADTPDNFQSRRPNTSFCFLDIRSPGLGDTAMYLCATSKQEGGELFFGEGSRLTVL.

The V and J genes are TRBV29-1 and TRBJ2-7; 10 bases line up with TRBD2. The trim removed 5 bases at V and 5 bases at J, leaving 12 bases unmatched. Germline lookup yields CDR1 SQVTM and CDR2 ANQGSEA. The length of the CDR3 is 15 residues. Written as DNA, the CDR3 is TGCAGCGTTTTACGGCCGCTAGCGGGAGATGACGAGCAGTACTTC. Protein sequence: CSVLRPLAGDDEQYF.

The rearrangement links TRBV28 to TRBJ2-1, with D perhaps TRBD1 (5 bases). Germline V lookup: CDR1 MDHEN, CDR2 SYDVKM. V lost 7 bases and J 9 bases, leaving 19 bases between the germline ends. The CDR3 covers 14 residues. The CDR3 reads CASKMGQGIGEQFF. Here the CDR3 DNA reads TGTGCCAGCAAAATGGGGCAGGGTATAGGTGAGCAGTTCTTC.

This sequence joins TRBV6-2 or TRBV6-3 and TRBJ1-1, with 11 bases fitting TRBD1. Germline CDR1 is MNHEY and CDR2 is SVGEGT. V was clipped by 4 bases and J by 0 bases; unmatched bases: 10. This CDR3 spans 18 amino acids. CDR3: CASSFPTGTGGVNTEAFF. DNA for the CDR3: TGTGCCAGCAGTTTCCCGACCGGGACAGGGGGGGTGAACACTGAAGCTTTCTTT.